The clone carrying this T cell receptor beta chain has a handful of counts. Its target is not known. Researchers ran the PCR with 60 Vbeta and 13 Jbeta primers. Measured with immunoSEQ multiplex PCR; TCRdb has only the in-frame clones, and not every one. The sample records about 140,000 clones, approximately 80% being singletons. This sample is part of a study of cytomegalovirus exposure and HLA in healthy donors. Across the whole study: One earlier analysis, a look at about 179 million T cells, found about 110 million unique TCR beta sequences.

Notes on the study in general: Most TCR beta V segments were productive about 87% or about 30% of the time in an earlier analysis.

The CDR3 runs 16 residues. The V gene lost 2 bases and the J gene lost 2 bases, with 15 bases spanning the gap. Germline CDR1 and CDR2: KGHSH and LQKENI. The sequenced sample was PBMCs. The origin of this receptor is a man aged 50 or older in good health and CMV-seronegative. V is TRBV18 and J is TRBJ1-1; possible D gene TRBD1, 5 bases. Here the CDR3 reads CASSPAGQKGNTEAFF. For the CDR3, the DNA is TGTGCCAGCTCACCAGCGGGGCAAAAAGGAAACACTGAAGCTTTCTTT.